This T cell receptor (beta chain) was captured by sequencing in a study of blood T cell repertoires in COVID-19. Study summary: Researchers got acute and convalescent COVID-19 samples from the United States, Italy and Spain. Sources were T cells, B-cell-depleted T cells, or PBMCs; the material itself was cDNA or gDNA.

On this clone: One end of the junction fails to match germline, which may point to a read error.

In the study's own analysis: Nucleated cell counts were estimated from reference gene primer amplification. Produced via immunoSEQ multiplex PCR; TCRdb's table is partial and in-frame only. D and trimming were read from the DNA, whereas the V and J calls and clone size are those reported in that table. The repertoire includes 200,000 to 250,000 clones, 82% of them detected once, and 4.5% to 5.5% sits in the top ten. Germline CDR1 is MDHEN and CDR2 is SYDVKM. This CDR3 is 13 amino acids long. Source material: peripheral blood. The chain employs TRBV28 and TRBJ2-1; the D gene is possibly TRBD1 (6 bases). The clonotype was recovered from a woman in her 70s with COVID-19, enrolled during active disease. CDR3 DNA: TGTGCCAGCACTCCTGGGGGCCGCCAAGAGCCGTTCTTC. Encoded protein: CASTPGGRQEPFF.